This T cell receptor (beta chain) was recovered during a study of blood T cells in healthy people across ages. Study observations and caveats: In these data, TCR beta diversity tracked strongly with naive T cell percentage.

V was pared by 0 bases and J by 5 bases, with 8 bases between. Germline-derived CDR1 and CDR2 are SGHTA and FQGTGA. CDR3 length: 13 amino acids. This clonotype was recorded once. Its antigen is currently unknown. With a J-beta primer mix and a sample-barcoded 5' primer, a second PCR ran about 6 to 11 cycles. Each CDR3 protein is one row after TCRdb ran MiXCR on the 5' RACE reads. The data show about 760,000 distinct CDR3 sequences, with 20% to 30% seen just once and roughly a tenth held by the top ten. These data are also associated with another study on T cells of mothers and their children. That paper adds: Samples came from a few healthy Caucasian mothers and their six children. Per 15 ul, 1.5 ug of RNA was used, with all extracted RNA going into cDNA synthesis.

This receptor was identified in a boy aged 5-17 years in good health. The V gene is TRBV7-3, the J gene TRBJ2-7; unclear D gene. The sample taken for sequencing was blood. The CDR3 protein is CASSLTSMDEQYF. Here the CDR3 DNA reads TGTGCCAGCAGCTTAACTAGTATGGACGAGCAGTACTTC.